These T cell receptor beta chains were read from a single sample in a study of cytomegalovirus exposure and HLA in healthy donors. Generated by immunoSEQ multiplex PCR, the TCRdb table keeps only in-frame clones and is missing some. The sample has 220,000 or so clones, 75% to 95% seen once. The source material was PBMCs. The receptors derive from a woman between 18 and 29 years old in good health and CMV-seronegative. Each CDR3 is given with its conserved first and last residue. The D gene is left open where the match is weak. Expanded clones get a size class; other rows say once, few or many, or leave the size out.

V	size	J	D	CDR3	DNA
TRBV9	NA	TRBJ2-7	TRBD2	CASSGLGLAGEQYF	TGTGCCAGCAGCGGATTAGGACTAGCAGGAGAGCAGTACTTC
TRBV7-9	few	TRBJ1-6	NA	CASSLGEGRWSPLHF	TGTGCCAGCAGCTTAGGTGAGGGTAGATGGTCACCCCTCCACTTT
TRBV11-3	NA	TRBJ1-6	NA	CASSLRRDSPLHF	TGTGCCAGCAGCTTACGGCGGGATTCACCCCTCCACTTT
TRBV4-2	NA	TRBJ1-1	NA	CASVPNWGTTEAFF	TGTGCCAGCGTTCCTAACTGGGGCACCACTGAAGCTTTCTTT
TRBV6-1	NA	TRBJ1-4	TRBD1	CASIQGEFNEKLFF	TGTGCCAGCATCCAGGGGGAATTTAATGAAAAACTGTTTTTT
TRBV5-1	NA	TRBJ2-3	NA	CASTLALSTDTQYF	TGCGCCAGCACCCTAGCGCTTAGCACAGATACGCAGTATTTT
TRBV5-1	NA	TRBJ2-3	TRBD2	CASSLDPSGRASLDTQYF	TGCGCCAGCAGCTTAGATCCTAGCGGGAGGGCCTCCTTAGATACGCAGTATTTT
TRBV9	NA	TRBJ1-2	NA	CASSVAENYGYTF	TGTGCCAGCAGCGTAGCGGAGAACTATGGCTACACCTTC
TRBV7-9	NA	TRBJ1-1	TRBD1	CASKRPGQGAEAFF	TGTGCCAGCAAGCGACCGGGACAGGGCGCTGAAGCTTTCTTT
TRBV4-1	NA	TRBJ1-2	TRBD1	CASSRDRGDYGYTF	TGCGCCAGCAGCCGAGACAGGGGGGACTATGGCTACACCTTC
TRBV6-5	NA	TRBJ1-4	TRBD1	CASSGQGTNEKLFF	TGTGCCAGCAGCGGACAGGGAACTAATGAAAAACTGTTTTTT
TRBV28	NA	TRBJ1-5	NA	CASSWPNWTGLSNQPQHF	TGTGCCAGCAGCTGGCCGAATTGGACGGGACTTAGCAATCAGCCCCAGCATTTT
TRBV28	NA	TRBJ1-1	NA	CASTRSGGRGTEAFF	TGTGCCAGCACTAGGTCTGGAGGGAGAGGTACTGAAGCTTTCTTT
TRBV5-6	NA	TRBJ1-1	NA	CASSLRLGHLNTEAFF	TGTGCCAGCAGCCTTAGGCTCGGACACTTGAACACTGAAGCTTTCTTT
TRBV18	NA	TRBJ2-7	NA	CASSPGKGGIAYEQYF	TGTGCCAGCTCACCGGGGAAGGGGGGGATAGCCTACGAGCAGTACTTC
TRBV2	NA	TRBJ1-1	NA	CASTQGLNTEAFF	TGTGCCAGCACCCAGGGCTTGAACACTGAAGCTTTCTTT
TRBV11-1	NA	TRBJ1-1	NA	CASSLIAGNTEAFF	TGTGCCAGCAGCTTGATCGCGGGGAACACTGAAGCTTTCTTT
TRBV19	NA	TRBJ2-1	NA	CASSILTAYNEQFF	TGTGCCAGTAGTATTCTGACAGCATACAATGAGCAGTTCTTC
TRBV7-9	NA	TRBJ2-4	TRBD2	CASSLSGLAGGVAKNIQYF	TGTGCCAGCAGCTTAAGCGGACTAGCGGGAGGGGTAGCCAAAAACATTCAGTACTTC
TRBV2	NA	TRBJ1-2	NA	CAGLRDTNRYGYTF	TGTGCCGGACTCCGGGACACAAACCGCTATGGCTACACCTTC
TRBV9	NA	TRBJ2-7	NA	CASSVETGNSYEQYF	TGTGCCAGCAGCGTAGAAACCGGGAACTCCTACGAGCAGTACTTC
TRBV28	NA	TRBJ2-5	NA	CASSPSSPETQYF	TGTGCCAGCAGTCCGTCGTCCCCAGAGACCCAGTACTTC
TRBV6-5	NA	TRBJ2-7	NA	CASKGQFGEQYF	TGTGCCAGCAAGGGACAATTCGGCGAGCAGTACTTC
TRBV6-4	NA	TRBJ1-5	NA	CASGAGWGQPQHF	TGTGCCAGCGGGGCCGGGTGGGGTCAGCCCCAGCATTTT
TRBV5-1	NA	TRBJ1-1	TRBD1	CASSPPVVGGTGAPMNTEAFF	TGCGCCAGCAGCCCACCCGTGGTGGGCGGGACAGGGGCCCCGATGAACACTGAAGCTTTCTTT
TRBV2	NA	TRBJ2-7	NA	CASSGLANEQYF	TGTGCCAGCTCGGGACTCGCCAACGAGCAGTACTTC
TRBV2	NA	TRBJ1-2	TRBD1	CASSNYLGTGLDYTF	TGTGCCAGCAGTAATTATCTAGGGACAGGCTTAGACTACACCTTC
TRBV14	once	TRBJ2-1	TRBD2	CASSGEGRKQFF	TGTGCCAGCAGCGGGGAGGGGCGTAAGCAGTTCTTC
TRBV5-1	NA	TRBJ2-5	TRBD1	CASSLVGGAIQETQYF	TGCGCCAGCAGCTTGGTAGGGGGCGCGATACAAGAGACCCAGTACTTC
TRBV28	NA	TRBJ2-1	NA	CASSLYAGKSYNEQFF	TGTGCCAGCAGTTTATATGCAGGGAAATCCTACAATGAGCAGTTCTTC
TRBV5-6	NA	TRBJ1-2	NA	CASSLQQFVYGYTF	TGTGCCAGCAGCTTGCAACAGTTCGTCTATGGCTACACCTTC
TRBV2	NA	TRBJ2-5	NA	CASSEDFYQETQYF	TGTGCCAGCAGCGAGGACTTTTACCAGGAGACCCAGTACTTC
TRBV6-5	NA	TRBJ1-4	NA	CASRPDRRNEKLFF	TGTGCCAGCAGACCCGACAGAAGGAATGAAAAACTGTTTTTT
TRBV7-7	NA	TRBJ2-5	NA	CASSQIQETEKYF	TGTGCTAGCAGCCAGATACAGGAAACTGAAAAGTACTTC
TRBV5-1	NA	TRBJ2-1	NA	CASKVAGFGSDEQFF	TGCGCCAGCAAGGTTGCGGGTTTCGGTTCGGATGAGCAGTTCTTC
TRBV6-1	NA	TRBJ1-1	NA	CASSEGEGLMNTEAFF	TGTGCCAGCAGTGAGGGAGAGGGACTGATGAACACTGAAGCTTTCTTT
TRBV25-1	once	TRBJ2-2	TRBD2	CASSESGSTGELFF	TGTGCCAGCAGTGAAAGCGGGAGTACCGGGGAGCTGTTTTTT
TRBV2	NA	TRBJ2-1	TRBD2	CASSATSGPNNEQFF	TGTGCCAGCAGTGCTACTAGCGGACCAAACAATGAGCAGTTCTTC
TRBV18	NA	TRBJ2-7	NA	CASSPPRGGSYEQYF	TGTGCCAGCTCACCACCAAGGGGGGGCTCCTACGAGCAGTACTTC
TRBV30	NA	TRBJ2-7	TRBD1	CAWSEGAYEVEQYF	TGTGCCTGGAGTGAGGGGGCTTATGAAGTCGAGCAGTACTTC
TRBV19	NA	TRBJ1-2	NA	CASRKGDPYGYTF	TGTGCCAGTAGAAAAGGAGACCCCTATGGCTACACCTTC